Following are 24 T cell receptor beta chains from one sample sequenced in a study of T-cell memory formation after mild COVID-19. MiXCR, run by TCRdb on the 5' RACE reads, gives a single entry per CDR3 protein. The data show roughly 380,000 distinct CDR3 sequences, around 28% seen once. Sequenced input: PBMCs or a T cell subset sorted from them (not recorded which). These receptors were taken from an adult woman who had mild COVID-19 (a few samples of this study predate the infection). Cell type and time point are not known.

The rearrangement uses TRBV9 and TRBJ2-1; TRBD2 agrees at 8 bases. CDR3 length: 15 amino acids. Losses at the gene ends were 3 bases for V and 7 bases for J; bases not matched to a gene: 9. Germline V gives CDR1 SGDLS, CDR2 YYNGEE. CDR3 region: CASSAPGGRLNEQFF. The CDR3 region has the DNA TGTGCCAGCAGCGCGCCCGGCGGGAGGTTGAATGAGCAGTTCTTC.

This clonotype was detected a few times. The V call is TRBV24-1, the J call TRBJ2-1; D uncertain. From germline, CDR1 is KGHDR and CDR2 SFDVKD. V was cut by 3 bases and J by 3 bases, with 11 bases left in between. This CDR3 spans 15 amino acids. Here the CDR3 reads CATSDRYGGYNEQFF. The DNA for the CDR3 is TGTGCCACCAGTGATCGTTATGGCGGCTACAATGAGCAGTTCTTC.

The chain links TRBV10-3 to TRBJ1-1; the match to TRBD1 covers 11 bases. Germline CDR1 is ENHRY and CDR2 is SYGVKD. V was pared by 10 bases and J by 4 bases, with 5 bases of the junction left unmatched. CDR3 length equals 13 residues. The CDR3 DNA is TGTGCCACAACCGGGACAGGGGGCACTGAAGCTTTCTTT. Protein sequence: CATTGTGGTEAFF.

In this sample, this clonotype turned up once. The chain couples TRBV18 to TRBJ2-2; 10 positions agree with TRBD2. Germline CDR1 KGHSH, CDR2 LQKENI. This CDR3 is 18 amino acids long. The V and J ends lost 0 bases and 0 bases, in that order; junction bases with no gene match: 4. This CDR3 is CASSPPSGGPTNTGELFF. The CDR3 nucleotides are TGTGCCAGCTCACCACCTAGCGGGGGGCCTACGAACACCGGGGAGCTGTTTTTT.

The CDR3 DNA sequence: TGCGCCAGCAGCTCCCCGACTAGCGGGACTAGCACAGATACGCAGTATTTT. This gives the protein CASSSPTSGTSTDTQYF. The chain links TRBV5-1 to TRBJ2-3; 11 nucleotides line up with TRBD2. With V trimmed by 3 bases and J by 0 bases, 6 bases remained unmatched. The CDR3 covers 17 residues. Per the germline V gene, CDR1 is SGHRS and CDR2 is YFSETQ.

The chain carries TRBV12-3 or TRBV12-4 and TRBJ1-1; no firm D call. CDR3 length: 14 amino acids. The germline V and J ends were trimmed by 2 bases and 7 bases, with 14 bases remaining between them. The CDR3 spells CASSLLTQVGEAFF. The CDR3 region has the DNA TGTGCCAGCAGTTTACTCACCCAGGTGGGTGAAGCTTTCTTT.

This clonotype was picked up a small number of times. The rearrangement joins TRBV20-1 to TRBJ2-3; 13 bases are a match to TRBD2. The CDR3 is 14 residues long. CDR1 is DFQATT, CDR2 SNEGSKA, per germline (reference sequence). V dropped 5 bases and J dropped 4; count of bases not matched to a gene: 3. The CDR3 here is CSAFTSGRADTQYF. DNA for the CDR3: TGCAGTGCTTTTACTAGCGGGAGGGCAGATACGCAGTATTTT.

There are a few counts of this clonotype. V usage is TRBV20-1 and J usage is TRBJ2-1; 10 nucleotides align to TRBD1. J gave up 7 bases and V 6 bases, and 12 bases lay outside the gene matches. This CDR3 contains 15 residues. Per germline, CDR1 DFQATT and CDR2 SNEGSKA (reference sequence). The CDR3 reads CSALSGTGVVNEQFF. CDR3 coding DNA: TGCAGTGCCTTATCCGGGACAGGGGTTGTAAATGAGCAGTTCTTC.

CDR3: CSAAYRGSYNSPLHF. The CDR3 nucleotides are TGCAGTGCCGCCTATAGGGGCTCCTATAATTCACCCCTCCACTTT. The chain carries TRBV20-1 and TRBJ1-6; perhaps TRBD1 as D (5 bases). The CDR3 totals 15 residues. The V end was cut by 6 bases, the J end by 0 bases, with 12 bases between. Germline V gene data show CDR1 as DFQATT and CDR2 as SNEGSKA (reference sequence).

In its sample, this clonotype was seen a few times. The chain links TRBV7-8 to TRBJ1-1; tentative D call: TRBD1 (5 bases). Germline assignment: CDR1 SGHVS and CDR2 FQNEAQ. Trimming removed 2 bases at V and 1 base at J, with 8 bases between. This CDR3 is 14 amino acids long. The CDR3 protein is CASSLMTANTEAFF. CDR3 DNA sequence: TGTGCCAGCAGCTTAATGACAGCGAACACTGAAGCTTTCTTT.

The CDR3 DNA sequence: TGCGCCAGCAGCTTGGACAGGGAAAGCTACGAGCAGTACTTC. Its translation: CASSLDRESYEQYF. The chain combines TRBV5-1 with TRBJ2-7; perhaps TRBD1 as D (6 bases). Per the germline V gene, CDR1 is SGHRS and CDR2 is YFSETQ. The CDR3 runs to 14 residues. V was pared by 0 bases and J by 3 bases, with 10 bases between.

J is TRBJ2-5 and V is TRBV7-8; the match to TRBD2 covers 12 bases. The CDR3 contains 14 residues. The germline V gene encodes CDR1 SGHVS and CDR2 FQNEAQ. J gave up 5 bases and V 8 bases, and 6 bases lay outside the gene matches. CDR3 sequence: CASEGLAGIETQYF. CDR3 bases: TGTGCCAGCGAAGGACTAGCGGGAATCGAGACCCAGTACTTC. The whole variable domain, remainder taken from reference TRBV7-8 and TRBJ2-5, is GAGVSQSPRYKVAKRGQDVALRCDPISGHVSLFWYQQALGQGPEFLTYFQNEAQLDKSGLPSDRFFAERPEGSVSTLKIQRTQQEDSAVYLCASEGLAGIETQYFGPGTRLLVL.

V gene TRBV7-3 combines with J gene TRBJ2-2; a possible D gene is TRBD2 (6 bases). The CDR3 has 15 amino acids. The germline V and J ends were trimmed by 5 bases and 6 bases, with 16 bases remaining between them. CDR1 is SGHTA and CDR2 is FQGTGA in the germline V gene. The CDR3 sequence: CASSPGGSLAGELFF. The DNA of the CDR3 is TGTGCCAGCAGCCCTGGGGGGTCTCTTGCCGGGGAGCTGTTTTTT.

This clonotype occurred a few times. V gene TRBV11-3 combines with J gene TRBJ2-3; 7 bases are a match to TRBD1. V lost 5 bases, J lost 2 bases, and 10 bases stayed unmatched. The CDR3 has 16 amino acids. Germline CDR1 reads SGHNT; CDR2 reads YENEEA. CDR3: CASSTRGGSTTDTQYF. The CDR3 DNA reads as TGTGCCAGCAGCACGAGAGGGGGCTCGACCACAGATACGCAGTATTTT.

The V and J genes are TRBV7-3 and TRBJ2-3; D is undetermined. CDR3 length equals 13 residues. V was cut by 6 bases and J by 0 bases, with 7 bases left in between. From germline, CDR1 is SGHTA and CDR2 FQGTGA. CDR3 sequence reads: CASRPGSTDTQYF. The CDR3 DNA sequence: TGTGCCAGCAGGCCCGGAAGCACAGATACGCAGTATTTT.

The chain links TRBV7-9 to TRBJ2-7; 11 bases are a match to TRBD2. The CDR3 is 14 residues long. With V trimmed by 2 bases and J by 9 bases, 6 bases remained unmatched. Germline V gene data show CDR1 as SEHNR and CDR2 as FQNEAQ (reference sequence). The CDR3 is CASSLLAGGPRQYF. CDR3 sequence (DNA): TGTGCCAGCAGCTTATTAGCGGGGGGGCCCCGGCAGTACTTC.

This clonotype was seen repeatedly, ten times or more. This rearrangement joins TRBV4-2 to TRBJ2-3; possible D gene TRBD2, 6 bases. The CDR3 consists of 15 residues. V was pared by 5 bases and J by 4 bases, with 16 bases between. Germline loops: CDR1 LGHNA, CDR2 YNFKEQ. The CDR3 spells CASSTKTGEADTQYF. The CDR3 DNA reads as TGTGCCAGCAGCACGAAGACGGGGGAGGCAGATACGCAGTATTTT.

The genes are TRBV20-1 and TRBJ2-3; 11 nucleotides match TRBD2. Germline V gives CDR1 DFQATT, CDR2 SNEGSKA (reference sequence). Unmatched junction bases numbered 5, after V lost 1 base and J lost 5 bases. This CDR3 spans 15 amino acids. The CDR3 protein is CSARAELAGVDTQYF. The CDR3, as DNA: TGCAGTGCTAGAGCCGAACTAGCGGGAGTAGATACGCAGTATTTT.

This clonotype has more than one count but fewer than ten. The chain combines TRBV9 with TRBJ1-1; TRBD1 might be the D (6 bases). This CDR3 contains 12 residues. Trimming took off 3 bases at V and 4 bases at J, with 7 bases between the two ends. Germline V gene sequence: CDR1 SGDLS, CDR2 YYNGEE. Here the CDR3 reads CASSGGATEAFF. The CDR3 bases are TGTGCCAGCAGCGGGGGGGCCACTGAAGCTTTCTTT.

This clonotype was observed a few times. This chain links TRBV5-1 with TRBJ2-5, with D maybe TRBD2 (6 bases). CDR1 SGHRS and CDR2 YFSETQ come from the germline V gene. The V and J ends lost 0 bases and 3 bases respectively, with 12 bases between them. The CDR3 extends over 15 amino acids. The CDR3 loop is CASSLATGSEETQYF. The CDR3 DNA sequence: TGCGCCAGCAGCTTGGCGACCGGGAGCGAAGAGACCCAGTACTTC.

This clonotype was seen a handful of times. This chain links TRBV7-2 with TRBJ2-5; D unresolved. V lost 4 bases, J lost 3 bases, and 12 bases lay in between. Germline V gene data show CDR1 as SGHTA and CDR2 as FQGNSA. The CDR3 is made up of 14 amino acids. CDR3 nucleotides: TGTGCCAGCAGCTCCCAAGCCCCTAAAGAGACCCAGTACTTC. Residues: CASSSQAPKETQYF.

This chain links TRBV7-9 with TRBJ2-7, with TRBD1 matching 11 bases. The CDR3 is 15 residues long. J lost 5 bases, V lost 1 base, and 4 bases had no gene match. Germline CDR1 is SEHNR and CDR2 is FQNEAQ (reference sequence). CDR3 sequence reads: CASSLVGQGAHEQYF. The DNA for the CDR3 is TGTGCCAGCAGCTTAGTCGGACAGGGGGCCCACGAGCAGTACTTC.

The CDR3 is CSVRQGRSEQFF. The CDR3 coding sequence is TGCAGCGTTCGACAGGGTCGGAGTGAGCAGTTCTTC. The chain joins TRBV29-1 to TRBJ2-1; 7 bases fit TRBD1. The CDR3 is 12 residues long. CDR1 and CDR2 (germline): SQVTM, ANQGSEA. V dropped 5 bases and J dropped 9; count of bases not matched to a gene: 7.

J is TRBJ2-3 and V is TRBV18; no firm D call. In germline, CDR1 is KGHSH, CDR2 LQKENI. V was shortened by 3 bases and J by 0 bases, with 10 bases between the two germline ends. CDR3 length equals 15 residues. In DNA form, the CDR3 reads TGTGCCAGCTCACCGGGCAGACTGAGCACAGATACGCAGTATTTT. This sequence encodes CASSPGRLSTDTQYF.